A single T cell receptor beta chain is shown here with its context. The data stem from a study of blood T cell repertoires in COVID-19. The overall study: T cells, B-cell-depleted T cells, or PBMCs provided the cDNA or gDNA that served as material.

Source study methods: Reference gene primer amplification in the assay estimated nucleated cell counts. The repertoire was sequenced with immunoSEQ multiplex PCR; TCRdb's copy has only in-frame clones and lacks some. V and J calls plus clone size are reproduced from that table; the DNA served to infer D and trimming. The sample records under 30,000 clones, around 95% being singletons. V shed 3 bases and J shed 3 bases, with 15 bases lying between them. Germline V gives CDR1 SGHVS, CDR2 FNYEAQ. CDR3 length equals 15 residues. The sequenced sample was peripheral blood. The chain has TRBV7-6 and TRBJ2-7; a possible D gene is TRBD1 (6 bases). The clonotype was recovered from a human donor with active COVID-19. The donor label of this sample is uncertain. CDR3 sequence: CASSLTQGRNYEQYF. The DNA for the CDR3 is TGTGCCAGCAGCTTGACACAGGGTCGGAACTACGAGCAGTACTTC.